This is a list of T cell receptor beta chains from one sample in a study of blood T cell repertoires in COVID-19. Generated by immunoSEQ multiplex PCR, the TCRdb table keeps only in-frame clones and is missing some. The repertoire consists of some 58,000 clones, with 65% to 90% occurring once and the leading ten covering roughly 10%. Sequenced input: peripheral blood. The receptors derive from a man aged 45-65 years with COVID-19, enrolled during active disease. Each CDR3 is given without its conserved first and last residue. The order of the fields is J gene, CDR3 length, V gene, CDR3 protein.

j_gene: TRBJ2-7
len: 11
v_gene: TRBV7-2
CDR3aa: ASSLVDARVQY

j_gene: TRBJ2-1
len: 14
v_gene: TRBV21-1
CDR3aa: ASSKKKDRAYNEQF

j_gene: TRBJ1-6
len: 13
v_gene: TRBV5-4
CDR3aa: ASSFDRTNNSPLH

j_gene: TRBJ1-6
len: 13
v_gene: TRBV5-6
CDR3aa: ASSLRQGPNSPLH

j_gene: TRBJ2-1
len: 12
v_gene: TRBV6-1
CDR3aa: ASSVAGGPKEQF

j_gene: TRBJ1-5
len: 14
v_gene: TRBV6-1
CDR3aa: ASSEQGTGWNQPQH

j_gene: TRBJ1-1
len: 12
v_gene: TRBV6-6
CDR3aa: ASRSRGLNTEAF

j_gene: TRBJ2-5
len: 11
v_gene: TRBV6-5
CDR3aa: ASRDRGQETQY

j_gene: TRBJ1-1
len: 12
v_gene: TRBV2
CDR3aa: ASSRELLDYEAF

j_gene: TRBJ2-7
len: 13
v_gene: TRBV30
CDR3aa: AWSPTSGPSYEQY

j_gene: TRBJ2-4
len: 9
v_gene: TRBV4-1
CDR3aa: ASSQGDRSY

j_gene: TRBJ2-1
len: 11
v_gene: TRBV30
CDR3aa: AWSGELLDEQF

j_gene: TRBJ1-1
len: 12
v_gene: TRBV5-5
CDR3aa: ASRSGTGAVEAF

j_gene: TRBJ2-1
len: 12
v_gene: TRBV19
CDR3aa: ASSIDPGVREQF

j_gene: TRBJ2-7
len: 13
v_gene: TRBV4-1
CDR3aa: ASSGWASGSYEQY

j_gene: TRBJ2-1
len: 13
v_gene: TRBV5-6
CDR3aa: ASSLGPQPNNEQF

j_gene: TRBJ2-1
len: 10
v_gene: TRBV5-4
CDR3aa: ASSIGELEQF

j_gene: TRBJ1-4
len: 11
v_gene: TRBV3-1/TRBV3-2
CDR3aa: ASSQRDAEKLF

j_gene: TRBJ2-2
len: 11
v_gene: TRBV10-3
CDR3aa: AISVGVGGELF

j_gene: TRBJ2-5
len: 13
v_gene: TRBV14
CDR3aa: ASSLRLASQETQY

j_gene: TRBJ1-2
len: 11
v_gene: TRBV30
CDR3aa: AWRSQRPSGYT

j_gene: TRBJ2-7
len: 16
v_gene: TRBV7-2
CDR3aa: ASSPRRSLAGNSYEQY

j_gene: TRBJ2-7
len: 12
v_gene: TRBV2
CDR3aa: ASSELAGSSSAY

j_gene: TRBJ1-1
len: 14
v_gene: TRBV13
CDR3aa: ASSFRRQAMNTEAF

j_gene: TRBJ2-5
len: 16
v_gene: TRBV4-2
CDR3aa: ASSQDLIELAALRAQY

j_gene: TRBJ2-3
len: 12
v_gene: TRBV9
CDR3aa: ASSPRWGGNTQY